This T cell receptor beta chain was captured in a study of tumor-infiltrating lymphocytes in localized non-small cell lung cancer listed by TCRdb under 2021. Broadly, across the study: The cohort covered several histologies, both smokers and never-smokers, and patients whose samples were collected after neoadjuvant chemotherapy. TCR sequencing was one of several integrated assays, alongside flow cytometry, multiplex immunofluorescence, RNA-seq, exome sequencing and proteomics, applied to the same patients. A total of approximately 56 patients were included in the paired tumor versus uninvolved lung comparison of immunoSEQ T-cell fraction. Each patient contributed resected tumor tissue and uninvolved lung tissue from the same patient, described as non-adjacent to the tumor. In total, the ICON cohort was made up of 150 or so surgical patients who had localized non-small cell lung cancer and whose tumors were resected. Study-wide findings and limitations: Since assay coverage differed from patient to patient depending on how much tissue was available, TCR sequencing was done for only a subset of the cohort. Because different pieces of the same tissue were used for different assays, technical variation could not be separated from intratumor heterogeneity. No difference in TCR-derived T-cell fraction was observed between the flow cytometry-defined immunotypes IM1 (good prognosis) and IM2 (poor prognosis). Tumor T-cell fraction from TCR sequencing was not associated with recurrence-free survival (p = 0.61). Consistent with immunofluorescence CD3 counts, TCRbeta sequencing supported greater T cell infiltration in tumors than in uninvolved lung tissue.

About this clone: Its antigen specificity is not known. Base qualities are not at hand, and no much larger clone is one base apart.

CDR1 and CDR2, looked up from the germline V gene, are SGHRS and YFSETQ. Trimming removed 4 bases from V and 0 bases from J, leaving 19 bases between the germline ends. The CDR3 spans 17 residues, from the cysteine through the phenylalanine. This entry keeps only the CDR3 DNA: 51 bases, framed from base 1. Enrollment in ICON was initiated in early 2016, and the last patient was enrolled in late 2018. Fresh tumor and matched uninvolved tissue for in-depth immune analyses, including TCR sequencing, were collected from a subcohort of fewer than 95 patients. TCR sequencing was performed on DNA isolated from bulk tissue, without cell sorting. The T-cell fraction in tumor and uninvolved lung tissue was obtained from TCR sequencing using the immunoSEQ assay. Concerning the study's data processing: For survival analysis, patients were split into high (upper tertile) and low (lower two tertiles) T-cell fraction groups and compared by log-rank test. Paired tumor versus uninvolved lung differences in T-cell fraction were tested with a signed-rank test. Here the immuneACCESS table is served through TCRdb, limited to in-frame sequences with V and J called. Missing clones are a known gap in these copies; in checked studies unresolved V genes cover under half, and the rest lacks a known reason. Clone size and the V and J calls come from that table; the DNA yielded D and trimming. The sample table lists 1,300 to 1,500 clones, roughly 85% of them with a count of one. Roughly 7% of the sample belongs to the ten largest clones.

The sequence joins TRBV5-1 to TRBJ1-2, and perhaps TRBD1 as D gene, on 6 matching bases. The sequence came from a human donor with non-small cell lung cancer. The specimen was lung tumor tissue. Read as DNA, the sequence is TGCGCCAGCAGCCTTGGTACGACAGGACCTACTAACTATGGCTACACCTTC. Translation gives CASSLGTTGPTNYGYTF.